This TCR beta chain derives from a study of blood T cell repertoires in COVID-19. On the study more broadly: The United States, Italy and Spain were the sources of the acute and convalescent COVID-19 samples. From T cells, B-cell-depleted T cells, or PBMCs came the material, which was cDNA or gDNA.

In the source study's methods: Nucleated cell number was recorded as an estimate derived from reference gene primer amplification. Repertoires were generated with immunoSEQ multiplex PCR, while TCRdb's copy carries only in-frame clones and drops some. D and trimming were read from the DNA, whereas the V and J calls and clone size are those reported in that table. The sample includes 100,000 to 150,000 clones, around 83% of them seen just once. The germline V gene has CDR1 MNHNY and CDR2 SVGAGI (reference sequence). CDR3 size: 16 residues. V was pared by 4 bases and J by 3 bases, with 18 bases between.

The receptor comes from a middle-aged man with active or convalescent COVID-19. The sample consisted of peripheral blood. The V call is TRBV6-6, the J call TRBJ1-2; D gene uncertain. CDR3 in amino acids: CASSSAGPANYYGYTF. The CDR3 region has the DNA TGTGCCAGCAGTTCGGCAGGCCCCGCGAACTACTATGGCTACACCTTC.